This T cell receptor (beta chain) originates from a study of T cell responses to AZD1222 COVID-19 vaccine. Study results and caveats: It should be noted that donors were predominantly white British and more often female, and clonal diversity was possibly underestimated. Two doses of AZD1222 preceded a rise in Spike-specific TCR breadth and depth. The span of vaccine-associated CD4 TCRs extended across spike, with dominance at 160-218 and 743-854. Within unmutated variant regions lay the reported targets of nearly half of spike-specific TCRs.

Trimming took 4 bases from V and 4 from J, leaving 11 bases between them. The CDR3 sequence is 13 residues long. Looked up from germline, CDR1 is SGHRS and CDR2 is YFSETQ. Clones were read by immunoSEQ multiplex PCR, and TCRdb kept only the in-frame ones, dropping some. The sample consists of 120,000 to 150,000 clones, more than 80% of them appearing once. This clone has just one count. Its antigen is undetermined. The sequences come from peripheral blood, collected on day 0 of MenACWY control vaccination. The chain uses TRBV5-1 and TRBJ1-1; D remains ambiguous. The TCR originated in an adult in good health. The chain's CDR3 is CASSRTFGTEAFF. CDR3 nucleotides: TGCGCCAGCAGCAGGACGTTCGGCACTGAAGCTTTCTTT.